This is a list of T cell receptor beta chains from one sample in a study of metastatic and nonmetastatic thyroid tumors. Via MiXCR, TCRdb re-called the PCR reads. Seen here are approximately 3,000 clones, 35% to 45% observed once, and the top ten hold approximately 22%. Material for sequencing was tumor tissue. All receptors come from a female donor with papillary thyroid cancer or a benign thyroid nodule (not recorded which). Some clones in this sample may be carry-over from other donors' samples. The CDR3 runs from the conserved cysteine through the conserved F or W. A D gene is named only where the DNA matches it firmly. Expanded clones are given a class, and other clones once, few, many or no size at all.

D gene,J gene,CDR3 length,clone size,V gene,CDR3 DNA,CDR3 protein
TRBD1,TRBJ2-7,13,few,TRBV20-1,TGCAGTGCCTGGGACAGCTTCTCCTACGAGCAGTACTTC,CSAWDSFSYEQYF
NA,TRBJ2-3,15,NA,TRBV18,TGTGCCAGCTCCTCCCTGGCGGCGAGCACAGATACGCAGTATTTT,CASSSLAASTDTQYF
TRBD1,TRBJ2-7,15,NA,TRBV6-2/TRBV6-3,TGTGCCAGCAGTTACCGAAGGACAGGGATGCACGAGCAGTACTTC,CASSYRRTGMHEQYF
NA,TRBJ1-2,13,few,TRBV2,TGTGCCAGCAGGGCCGAGGGACTCGGAAGCTACACCTTC,CASRAEGLGSYTF
NA,TRBJ2-5,14,NA,TRBV6-1,TGTGCCAGCAGTGAACATGGGGCTCGAGAGACCCAGTACTTC,CASSEHGARETQYF
TRBD1,TRBJ2-3,15,large,TRBV7-9,TGTGCCAGCAGTTCCGGACAGGGTTTGTCAGATACGCAGTATTTT,CASSSGQGLSDTQYF
TRBD2,TRBJ2-7,18,few,TRBV5-1,TGCGCCAGCAGCTCATATGGCGGGAGGGCCGGGAGGTCCTACGAGCAGTACTTC,CASSSYGGRAGRSYEQYF
NA,TRBJ2-7,13,NA,TRBV6-1,TGTGCCAGCAGTGGAACCCGGTTGGAGAAGCAGTACTTC,CASSGTRLEKQYF
TRBD1,TRBJ1-4,13,few,TRBV2,TGTGCCAGCAGTGACAGGGGGGTCGAAAAACTGTTTTTT,CASSDRGVEKLFF
NA,TRBJ2-7,12,few,TRBV10-3,TGTGCCATCGCGAGGGTCTCCTACGAGCAGTACTTC,CAIARVSYEQYF
TRBD1,TRBJ2-7,13,NA,TRBV2,TGTGCCAGCAGTGTGCCAGGGGGATACGAGCAGTACTTC,CASSVPGGYEQYF
NA,TRBJ2-3,14,NA,TRBV20-1,TGCAGTGCTAGAGTGGAGGGTGGGCGAGATACGCAGTATTTT,CSARVEGGRDTQYF
NA,TRBJ1-1,13,NA,TRBV6-1,TGTGCCAGCAGTGAACTGGAGGACACTGAAGCTTTCTTT,CASSELEDTEAFF
NA,TRBJ1-1,11,few,TRBV19,TGTGCCAGTAGTATGGGCACTGAAGCTTTCTTT,CASSMGTEAFF
TRBD1,TRBJ1-1,13,NA,TRBV11-3,TGTGCCAGCAGCTTTGACAGGGCTCCCGAAGCTTTCTTT,CASSFDRAPEAFF